Ten or more counts support the clone carrying this T cell receptor beta chain. The data were obtained in a study of regulatory T cells in long-lasting Graves disease. Sequencing libraries for TCR beta were prepared with iRepertoire HTBI primers and Arm-PCR of CDR3 regions. TCRdb ran MiXCR on the multiplex PCR reads and lists one entry per CDR3 protein. The sample includes 450,000 to 650,000 distinct CDR3 sequences, more than 15% of them seen just once. As to time point: newly diagnosed GD, antithyroid drugs for less than 3 months. The TCR library was made from RNA that had been extracted from PBMCs in TRIzol. As collected, the peripheral blood samples measured nine milliliters each and went into EDTA tubes. CDR1 is MNHEY, CDR2 SMNVEV, per germline (reference sequence). The CDR3 is made up of 13 amino acids. Trimming took off 6 bases at V and 4 bases at J, with 11 bases between the two ends. This same sample was also part of a study on T cells in Graves' hyperthyroidism and ophthalmopathy. This second study notes: Patients were excluded because of uncontrolled infection, other autoimmune disease, pregnancy or lactation. Thyroid ultrasound and orbital computed tomography, with clinical symptoms and serum thyroxine and TRAb, informed diagnoses. The blood repertoire included most of the expanded thyroid clonotypes above 0.001.

This material consisted of peripheral blood mononuclear cells (PBMCs), taken at new diagnosis, from a patient treated with antithyroid drugs. This clonotype was obtained from a woman aged 35-60 years with Graves disease. This rearrangement joins TRBV27 to TRBJ2-3; weak D call: TRBD1 (5 bases). CDR3 coding DNA: TGTGCCAGCAGGCTAGGGGCAGCAGATACGCAGTATTTT. It is translated as CASRLGAADTQYF.